Presented here are 23 T cell receptor beta chains from one specimen sequenced in a study of blood T cell repertoires in COVID-19. The method was immunoSEQ multiplex PCR; TCRdb's version includes in-frame clones alone and lacks a portion of them. The repertoire includes around 180,000 clones, about 91% of them detected once, and 4% to 5% sits in the top ten. Sample: peripheral blood. The receptors here all came from a woman in her twenties or thirties with acute or convalescent COVID-19.

The chain links TRBV6-4 to TRBJ1-5; D is undetermined. This CDR3 contains 12 residues. Germline loops: CDR1 MRHNA, CDR2 SNTAGT. V shed 4 bases and J shed 7 bases, with 8 bases lying between them. CDR3 sequence: CASSAPKQPQHF. DNA of the CDR3: TGTGCCAGCAGTGCCCCCAAACAGCCCCAGCATTTT.

The CDR3 nucleotides read TGCAGTGCTCCTTGGGGCGATGAGCAGTTCTTC. Its protein product is CSAPWGDEQFF. V is TRBV20-1 and J is TRBJ2-1; maybe TRBD1 (5 bases). V was clipped by 5 bases and J by 8 bases, with 10 bases between them. Germline-derived CDR1 and CDR2 are DFQATT and SNEGSKA (reference sequence). This CDR3 region has 11 residues.

This chain connects TRBV5-1 to TRBJ1-2, with D maybe TRBD1 (6 bases). CDR3 length equals 13 residues. From germline, CDR1 is SGHRS and CDR2 YFSETQ. V lost 6 bases and J 6 bases, leaving 15 bases between the germline ends. This CDR3 reads CASTDWPGDGYTF. CDR3 sequence (DNA): TGCGCCAGCACCGATTGGCCAGGGGATGGCTACACCTTC.

This rearrangement joins TRBV19 to TRBJ1-1, with TRBD1 as a possible D gene (6 bases). Germline lookup yields CDR1 LNHDA and CDR2 SQIVND (reference sequence). The V end lost 3 bases, the J end lost 6 bases, and 11 bases lay between the germline ends. The CDR3 is made up of 13 amino acids. The DNA of the CDR3 is TGTGCCAGTAGTATGAGCAGGGGAGCTGAAGCTTTCTTT. Encoded protein: CASSMSRGAEAFF.

The V gene is TRBV7-9, the J gene TRBJ1-2, with a weak D call TRBD1 (5 bases). Germline V gene data show CDR1 as SEHNR and CDR2 as FQNEAQ (reference sequence). There are 13 residues in the CDR3. V lost 7 bases and J 2 bases, leaving 11 bases between the germline ends. The CDR3 DNA follows: TGTGCCAGCACCACAAGGACAAACTATGGCTACACCTTC. Protein: CASTTRTNYGYTF. Drawing the rest from reference TRBV7-9 and TRBJ1-2, the complete variable domain is DTGVSQNPRHKITKRGQNVTFRCDPISEHNRLYWYRQTLGQGPEFLTYFQNEAQLEKSRLLSDRFSAERPKGSFSTLEIQRTEQGDSAMYLCASTTRTNYGYTFGSGTRLTVV.

CDR3 in amino acids: CASKGGDNSPLHF. CDR3 coding DNA: TGTGCCAGCAAGGGCGGGGATAATTCACCCCTCCACTTT. V usage is TRBV28 and J usage is TRBJ1-6; the D is unclear. V was cut by 7 bases and J by 5 bases, with 9 bases left in between. The CDR3 is made up of 13 amino acids. The germline V gene encodes CDR1 MDHEN and CDR2 SYDVKM.

The chain couples TRBV5-1 to TRBJ1-1; 7 bases match TRBD1. V lost 0 bases, J lost 5 bases, and 7 bases stayed unmatched. Looked up from germline, CDR1 is SGHRS and CDR2 is YFSETQ. The CDR3 runs to 15 residues. Here the CDR3 DNA reads TGCGCCAGCAGCTTGGGACAGGGCGAAAAGACTGAAGCTTTCTTT. It specifies CASSLGQGEKTEAFF.

The table lists this clone with a few counts. The chain employs TRBV6-5 and TRBJ1-5; D ambiguous. This CDR3 has 15 residues. V lost 7 bases and J lost 0, with 13 bases in between. Germline assignment: CDR1 MNHEY and CDR2 SVGAGI. The CDR3 coding sequence is TGTGCCAGCAAGTACTCACAATATAGCAATCAGCCCCAGCATTTT. It is translated as CASKYSQYSNQPQHF.

The CDR3 region has the DNA TGTGCCAGCAGTCCGTCAGGGTCTGGCTACACCTTC. Translation gives CASSPSGSGYTF. J is TRBJ1-2 and V is TRBV27; the D gene is possibly TRBD1 (5 bases). Trimming left V 5 bases short and J 7 bases short, with 11 bases between. CDR3 length: 12 amino acids. Germline CDR1 reads MNHEY; CDR2 reads SMNVEV (reference sequence).

This chain connects TRBV28 to TRBJ1-6, with TRBD1 matching over 7 bases. The CDR3 contains 15 residues. The J segment lost 7 bases and the V segment lost 7 bases, leaving 10 bases of the junction unmatched. Germline V gene data show CDR1 as MDHEN and CDR2 as SYDVKM. CDR3 sequence (DNA): TGTGCCAGCACCCCATCCCTACAGGGGAATTCACCCCTCCACTTT. It translates to CASTPSLQGNSPLHF.

The rearrangement uses TRBV18 and TRBJ2-1; TRBD2 matches at 10 bases. CDR1 and CDR2 (germline): KGHSH, LQKENI. J gave up 9 bases and V 1 base, and 9 bases lay outside the gene matches. This CDR3 comprises 16 residues. The CDR3: CASSPLAGGIRIEQFF. For the CDR3, the DNA is TGTGCCAGCTCACCACTAGCGGGAGGTATAAGGATTGAGCAGTTCTTC.

This CDR3 is CASSPQPASGNYNEQFF. The CDR3 DNA follows: TGCGCCAGCAGCCCCCAGCCCGCTAGCGGAAATTACAATGAGCAGTTCTTC. The chain employs TRBV5-1 and TRBJ2-1; 7 bases fit TRBD2. CDR3 size: 17 residues. J was trimmed by 4 bases and V by 4 bases; bases with no gene match: 14. Germline CDR1 SGHRS, CDR2 YFSETQ. The full variable domain, in which reference TRBV5-1 and TRBJ2-1 provide the parts outside the CDR3, is KAGVTQTPRYLIKTRGQQVTLSCSPISGHRSVSWYQQTPGQGLQFLFEYFSETQRNKGNFPGRFSGRQFSNSRSEMNVSTLELGDSALYLCASSPQPASGNYNEQFFGPGTRLTVL.

The V call is TRBV5-1, the J call TRBJ2-5; 9 bases line up with TRBD2. The CDR3 extends over 13 amino acids. The trim removed 9 bases at V and 2 bases at J, leaving 5 bases unmatched. Germline V gene data show CDR1 as SGHRS and CDR2 as YFSETQ. The CDR3 DNA sequence: TGCGCCACAGGGACTAGCCCTCAAGAGACCCAGTACTTC. Amino acid sequence: CATGTSPQETQYF. The whole variable domain, remainder taken from reference TRBV5-1 and TRBJ2-5, is KAGVTQTPRYLIKTRGQQVTLSCSPISGHRSVSWYQQTPGQGLQFLFEYFSETQRNKGNFPGRFSGRQFSNSRSEMNVSTLELGDSALYLCATGTSPQETQYFGPGTRLLVL.

This chain joins TRBV2 and TRBJ2-1; a weak D match, TRBD1 (6 bases). The CDR3 extends over 15 amino acids. Trimming removed 5 bases at V and 0 bases at J, with 11 bases between. Germline CDR1 and CDR2: SNHLY and FYNNEI. The CDR3 is CASSWDISSYNEQFF. The CDR3 nucleotides read TGTGCCAGCAGTTGGGACATAAGCTCCTACAATGAGCAGTTCTTC.

V usage is TRBV18 and J usage is TRBJ2-1; weak D call: TRBD1 (6 bases). CDR1 and CDR2 (germline): KGHSH, LQKENI. V lost 0 bases, J lost 4 bases, and 19 bases lay in between. CDR3 length: 18 residues. CDR3 sequence (DNA): TGTGCCAGCTCACCACCAATCGGATCCAGGGGCATTTACAATGAGCAGTTCTTC. Encoded protein: CASSPPIGSRGIYNEQFF.

The V and J genes are TRBV3-1 (or the pseudogene TRBV3-2) and TRBJ2-2; 7 bases fit TRBD2. The V gene's germline CDR1 is LGHDT and CDR2 YNNKEL (reference sequence). J gave up 4 bases and V 4 bases, and 3 bases lay outside the gene matches. The CDR3 runs to 14 residues. The CDR3: CASSLSGGTGELFF. The CDR3 coding sequence is TGTGCCAGCAGCCTTTCGGGAGGCACCGGGGAGCTGTTTTTT.

The chain has TRBV19 and TRBJ2-7; possibly TRBD1 for D (6 bases). The CDR3 runs 14 residues. Germline assignment: CDR1 LNHDA and CDR2 SQIVND (reference sequence). V shed 4 bases and J shed 4 bases, with 14 bases lying between them. The CDR3: CASSNALQGYEQYF. CDR3 DNA: TGTGCCAGTAGTAACGCCTTACAGGGTTACGAGCAGTACTTC.

In its sample, this clone was seen a few times. The chain combines TRBV27 with TRBJ1-5; D unresolved. The CDR3 has 13 residues. The germline V and J ends were trimmed by 6 bases and 3 bases, with 9 bases remaining between them. Germline CDR1 MNHEY, CDR2 SMNVEV (reference sequence). CDR3 residues: CASRSHDNQPQHF. CDR3 DNA: TGTGCCAGCAGGAGTCACGACAATCAGCCCCAGCATTTT.

In the case of this clone: One end of the junction does not line up with germline, which may come from a read error. The J gene is TRBJ2-6, the V gene TRBV7-7, with D perhaps TRBD2 (6 bases). This CDR3 is 15 amino acids long. Germline CDR1 is SSHAT and CDR2 is FNYEAQ (reference sequence). CDR3 region: CASSPGGSGANVLTF. DNA of the CDR3: TGTGCTAGCAGCCCCGGGGGCTCTGGGGCCAACGTCCTGACTTTC. Using reference TRBV7-7 and TRBJ2-6 for the parts outside the CDR3, the full variable domain is GAGVSQSPRYKVTKRGQDVTLRCDPISSHATLYWYQQALGQGPEFLTYFNYEAQPDKSGLPSDRFSAERPEGSISTLTIQRTEQRDSAMYRCASSPGGSGANVLTFGAGSRLTVL.

The chain has TRBV2 and TRBJ2-1, with TRBD2 as a possible D gene (6 bases). Germline CDR1 reads SNHLY; CDR2 reads FYNNEI. The V end lost 8 bases, the J end lost 3 bases, and 14 bases lay between the germline ends. CDR3 length: 14 amino acids. For the CDR3, the DNA is TGTGCCAGCTCGCTCGGAGGGGTCTACAATGAGCAGTTCTTC. Residues: CASSLGGVYNEQFF.

This rearrangement joins TRBV24-1 to TRBJ2-5; 9 bases agree with TRBD2. The CDR3 runs 16 residues. Germline V lookup: CDR1 KGHDR, CDR2 SFDVKD. With V trimmed by 7 bases and J by 5 bases, 13 bases remained unmatched. CDR3: CATRGGGEAFGETQYF. CDR3 DNA sequence: TGTGCCACCAGAGGCGGGGGGGAAGCTTTCGGGGAGACCCAGTACTTC.

The chain is built from TRBV19 and TRBJ2-4; TRBD1 aligns across 8 bases. CDR1 and CDR2 from the germline V gene are LNHDA and SQIVND (reference sequence). The trim removed 1 base at V and 1 base at J, leaving 6 bases unmatched. The CDR3 is made up of 17 amino acids. CDR3 DNA: TGTGCCAGTAGTATAGCCCAGGGGGCGCCGGCCAAAAACATTCAGTACTTC. It translates to CASSIAQGAPAKNIQYF. Based on the CDR3 plus reference TRBV19 and TRBJ2-4, the full variable domain is DGGITQSPKYLFRKEGQNVTLSCEQNLNHDAMYWYRQDPGQGLRLIYYSQIVNDFQKGDIAEGYSVSREKKESFPLTVTSAQKNPTAFYLCASSIAQGAPAKNIQYFGAGTRLSVL.

This clone has a single count. V gene TRBV7-8 combines with J gene TRBJ2-1; D uncertain. Germline lookup yields CDR1 SGHVS and CDR2 FQNEAQ. The V and J ends lost 3 bases and 2 bases respectively, with 8 bases between them. The CDR3 consists of 14 residues. The CDR3 DNA reads TGTGCCAGCAGCTTCTCTCCCGCCTACAATGAGCAGTTCTTC. This gives the protein CASSFSPAYNEQFF.